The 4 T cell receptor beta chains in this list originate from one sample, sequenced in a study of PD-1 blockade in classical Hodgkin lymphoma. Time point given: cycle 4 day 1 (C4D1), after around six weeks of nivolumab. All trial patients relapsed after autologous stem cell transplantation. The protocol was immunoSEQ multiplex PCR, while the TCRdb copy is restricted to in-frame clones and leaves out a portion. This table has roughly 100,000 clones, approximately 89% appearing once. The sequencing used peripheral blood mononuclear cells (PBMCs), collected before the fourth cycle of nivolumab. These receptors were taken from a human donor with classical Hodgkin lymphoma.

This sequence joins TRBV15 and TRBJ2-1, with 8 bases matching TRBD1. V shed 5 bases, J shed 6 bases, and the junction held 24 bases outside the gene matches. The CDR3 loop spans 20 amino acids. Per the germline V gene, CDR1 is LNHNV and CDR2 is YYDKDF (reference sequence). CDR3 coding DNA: TGTGCCACCAGCGGCCCGCAGGGGGCGCGGAGACTAGAAAGGTCCAATGAGCAGTTCTTC. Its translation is CATSGPQGARRLERSNEQFF.

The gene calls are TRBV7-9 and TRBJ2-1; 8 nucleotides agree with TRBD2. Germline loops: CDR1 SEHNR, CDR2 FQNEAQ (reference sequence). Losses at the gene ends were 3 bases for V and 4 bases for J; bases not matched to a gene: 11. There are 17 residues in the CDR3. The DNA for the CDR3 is TGTGCCAGCAGCTTCGGGAGGGATACTCTGAGATACAATGAGCAGTTCTTC. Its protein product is CASSFGRDTLRYNEQFF.

CDR3 loop: CAWTPGTGNEQFF. The CDR3 nucleotides read TGTGCCTGGACCCCAGGGACTGGAAACGAGCAGTTCTTC. The chain has TRBV30 and TRBJ2-1; possibly TRBD2 for D (6 bases). This CDR3 is built from 13 residues. Trimming left V 4 bases short and J 10 bases short, with 17 bases between. Per the germline V gene, CDR1 is GTSNPN and CDR2 is SVGIG (reference sequence).

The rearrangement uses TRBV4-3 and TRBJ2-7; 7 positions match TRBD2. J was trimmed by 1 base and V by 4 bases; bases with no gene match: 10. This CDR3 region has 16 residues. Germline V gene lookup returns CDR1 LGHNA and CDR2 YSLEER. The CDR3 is CASSRQRGSGSYEQYF. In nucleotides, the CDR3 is TGCGCCAGCAGCCGTCAGCGCGGGAGTGGGTCCTACGAGCAGTACTTC.